Listed below are T cell receptor beta chains from one sample, sequenced in a study of cytomegalovirus exposure and HLA in healthy donors. Some clones are missing from TCRdb's copy, which holds only in-frame ones; the method was immunoSEQ multiplex PCR. The sample has about 190,000 clones, about 83% seen once. The sequencing input was PBMCs. Receptors originate from a man aged 35 to 55 in good health and CMV-seropositive. CDR3s include the opening cysteine and the closing phenylalanine or tryptophan. The D gene is left open where the match is weak. Size is omitted from some rows. Given values are once, few, many or a class for expanded clones.

d_gene	j_gene	abundance	v_gene	CDR3nt	CDR3aa
TRBD1	TRBJ1-3	NA	TRBV5-6	TGTGCCAGCAGCTCTATGACAGGGGGCGTTGGAAACACCATATATTTT	CASSSMTGGVGNTIYF
NA	TRBJ2-7	NA	TRBV19	TGTGCCAGTAGAGAGGATCCGAGCTCCTACGAGCAGTACTTC	CASREDPSSYEQYF
NA	TRBJ2-1	few	TRBV9	TGTGCCAGCAGCGTAGCTCGGTACAATGAGCAGTTCTTC	CASSVARYNEQFF
TRBD1	TRBJ1-1	NA	TRBV18	TGTGCCAGCTCACTCGGACAGGGGAACACTGAAGCTTTCTTT	CASSLGQGNTEAFF
NA	TRBJ2-7	NA	TRBV28	TGTGCCAGCAGTAGAGGGAGTTGGTACGAGCAGTACTTC	CASSRGSWYEQYF
NA	TRBJ2-1	NA	TRBV11-3	TGTGCCAGCAGCTTAGTCCGGGGTAGCGAGCAGTTCTTC	CASSLVRGSEQFF
NA	TRBJ1-3	NA	TRBV19	TGTGCCAGTAGTCCCCCAGGGATTGGAAACACCATATATTTT	CASSPPGIGNTIYF
TRBD1	TRBJ1-5	NA	TRBV4-3	TGCGCCAGCAGCCAAGGGGGACAGTTCAATCAGCCCCAGCATTTT	CASSQGGQFNQPQHF
NA	TRBJ2-1	NA	TRBV7-5	TGTGCCAGCAGAAGACTAGACTCCTACAATGAGCAGTTCTTC	CASRRLDSYNEQFF
TRBD1	TRBJ2-3	NA	TRBV2	TGTGCCAGCAGTGACTACAGGGGGCCCTGGAATACGCAGTATTTT	CASSDYRGPWNTQYF
NA	TRBJ2-7	NA	TRBV28	TGTGCCAACGCTCGTAGCGGATCCTACGAGCAGTACTTC	CANARSGSYEQYF
NA	TRBJ2-7	NA	TRBV6-1	TGTGCCAGCAGTGAAGCGGGAGTGTACGAGCAGTACTTC	CASSEAGVYEQYF
TRBD2	TRBJ2-2	NA	TRBV19	TGTGCCAGTAGCCTAACTAGCGGGGTAGGGGAGCTGTTTTTT	CASSLTSGVGELFF
TRBD1	TRBJ1-3	once	TRBV25-1	TGTGCCAGCAGCCCCCCAGGGACAGGGTCGGACACCATATATTTT	CASSPPGTGSDTIYF
NA	TRBJ1-1	NA	TRBV5-1	TGCGCCAGCAGGGAGAGGAACACTGAAGCTTTCTTT	CASRERNTEAFF
NA	TRBJ1-1	NA	TRBV5-1	TGCGCCAGCAGCTTGGGCGAGGGTTACACTGAAGCTTTCTTT	CASSLGEGYTEAFF
NA	TRBJ1-5	once	TRBV27	TGTGCCAGCAGTTTATCGCCTGGGGGGGGGCTGAGCAATCAGCCCCAGCATTTT	CASSLSPGGGLSNQPQHF
TRBD2	TRBJ2-1	few	TRBV5-4	TGTGCCAGCAGGGCCGGGACTAGGGATGAGCAGTTCTTC	CASRAGTRDEQFF
NA	TRBJ1-1	NA	TRBV27	TGTGCCAGCAGTTTATCGCCAGGGATGAACACTGAAGCTTTCTTT	CASSLSPGMNTEAFF
TRBD1	TRBJ1-2	NA	TRBV5-1	TGCGCCAGCAGCTTGGCCCGGGGGACAGGCTACGGCTACACCTTC	CASSLARGTGYGYTF
NA	TRBJ1-2	NA	TRBV30	TGTGCCTGGAGTAGGGGCTCTGGCTACACCTTC	CAWSRGSGYTF
TRBD2	TRBJ2-7	NA	TRBV28	TGTGCCAGCACCCTAGGAGGGCTAGCGGGAGGGCCCGAGCAGTACTTC	CASTLGGLAGGPEQYF
TRBD2	TRBJ2-5	once	TRBV6-5	TGTGCCAGCAGTGGTAGCGGGAGATTTGAGACCCAGTACTTC	CASSGSGRFETQYF
NA	TRBJ2-3	NA	TRBV5-4	TGTGCCAGCAGCACGGGAAGAGCAGATACGCAGTATTTT	CASSTGRADTQYF
TRBD1	TRBJ2-5	NA	TRBV7-2	TGTGCCAGCAGCTTGGGACAGGGTAGATTAAGAGAGACCCAGTACTTC	CASSLGQGRLRETQYF
NA	TRBJ1-1	NA	TRBV30	TGTGCCTGGGGCAGGGTAAACACTGAAGCTTTCTTT	CAWGRVNTEAFF
NA	TRBJ2-5	once	TRBV15	TGTGCCACCAGCGGACTAGGACAGGGAGAGGAGACCCAGTACTTC	CATSGLGQGEETQYF
NA	TRBJ2-1	NA	TRBV10-3	TGTGCCATCAGTGGTCGGGTCCCTCCCGGGGATGAGCAGTTCTTC	CAISGRVPPGDEQFF
NA	TRBJ2-3	NA	TRBV6-5	TGTGCCAGCAGTTACCTAGATACGCAGTATTTT	CASSYLDTQYF
NA	TRBJ2-5	NA	TRBV6-5	TGTGCCAGCAGTTACTCGCACAGAGGGTACCAAGAGACCCAGTACTTC	CASSYSHRGYQETQYF
NA	TRBJ1-2	NA	TRBV14	TGTGCCAGCAACCAGAGGAGGGGGGGAGCGGAAGGCTACACCTTC	CASNQRRGGAEGYTF
NA	TRBJ2-2	few	TRBV7-9	TGTGCCAGCAGCCATCCCGACGGAGCGAACACCGGGGAGCTGTTTTTT	CASSHPDGANTGELFF
NA	TRBJ2-3	NA	TRBV5-1	TGCGCCAGCAGCTTGATGGAGGGGCCCCCCACAGATACGCAGTATTTT	CASSLMEGPPTDTQYF
TRBD1	TRBJ2-5	NA	TRBV7-7	TGTGCTAGCAGCCAGGGACAGGTCGATTGGACCCAGTACTTC	CASSQGQVDWTQYF
NA	TRBJ1-3	few	TRBV5-6	TGTGCCAGCAGCCTGGGTCTTCAGGGACACTCTGGAAACACCATATATTTT	CASSLGLQGHSGNTIYF
NA	TRBJ2-5	NA	TRBV7-3	TGTGCCAGCAGCAAAGGGGTATTCGAGACCCAGTACTTC	CASSKGVFETQYF
NA	TRBJ1-1	NA	TRBV6-1	TGTGCCAGCAGTGAACACATTATGAACACTGAAGCTTTCTTT	CASSEHIMNTEAFF
TRBD1	TRBJ1-5	NA	TRBV11-3	TGTGCCAGCAGCTTATGGGAGACAGGGAATCAGCCCCAGCATTTT	CASSLWETGNQPQHF
NA	TRBJ2-7	NA	TRBV28	TGTGCCAGCTCTCAGGGGTACGAGCAGTACTTC	CASSQGYEQYF
TRBD2	TRBJ2-7	NA	TRBV5-4	TGTGCCAGCAGCCCTGACAGACCCTCCGGGACTAGCGGGAGTTACGAGCAGTACTTC	CASSPDRPSGTSGSYEQYF
NA	TRBJ1-1	NA	TRBV6-5	TGTGCCAGCAGTTACGGGGGGGGTCACACTGAAGCTTTCTTT	CASSYGGGHTEAFF
NA	TRBJ1-1	NA	TRBV16	TGTGCCAGCAGCCAATCGAGCCAACCAAGGGGTGAAGCTTTCTTT	CASSQSSQPRGEAFF
TRBD1	TRBJ1-1	once	TRBV18	TGTGCCAGCTCACCGCTCGGACAGGGAGGTTGGGCTGAAGCTTTCTTT	CASSPLGQGGWAEAFF
NA	TRBJ1-2	NA	TRBV10-3	TGTGCCATCAGTGATCGGGACTACACGAACCGGAACTATGGCTACACCTTC	CAISDRDYTNRNYGYTF
NA	TRBJ2-1	NA	TRBV5-1	TGCGCCAGCAGCTTTGAGTCGAGCTCCTACAATGAGCAGTTCTTC	CASSFESSSYNEQFF
TRBD2	TRBJ2-7	NA	TRBV5-4	TGTGCCAGCAGCCCGGACAGCCCCCCGGGACTAGCGGGACCCTACGAGCAGTACTTC	CASSPDSPPGLAGPYEQYF
NA	TRBJ2-7	NA	TRBV15	TGTGCCACCAGCAGAGATCTAGGAGTGGCCCGCTACGAGCAGTACTTC	CATSRDLGVARYEQYF
NA	TRBJ1-2	NA	TRBV30	TGTGCCTGGAGTACCGGAACCGGGTCTGGCTACACCTTC	CAWSTGTGSGYTF
TRBD2	TRBJ2-7	few	TRBV25-1	TGTGCCACCGGGACTACAATTTTCTACGAGCAGTACTTC	CATGTTIFYEQYF
NA	TRBJ2-3	NA	TRBV19	TGTGCCAGTAGTATATCCCGTGCAGGCACAGATACGCAGTATTTT	CASSISRAGTDTQYF
TRBD2	TRBJ2-5	NA	TRBV18	TGTGCCAGCTCACCACCCACTGCGGGAGGTCGAGAGACCCAGTACTTC	CASSPPTAGGRETQYF
NA	TRBJ2-4	NA	TRBV13	TGTGCCAGCAGCTCCCGGGACATCCAAAACATTCAGTACTTC	CASSSRDIQNIQYF